These T cell receptor beta chains were read from a single sample in a study of T and B cells in COVID-19 patients. MiXCR, applied by TCRdb to the multiplex PCR reads, yields one record per CDR3 protein. Here the sample spans more than 15,000 distinct CDR3 sequences, about a quarter being singletons. Sequencing input: blood. These receptors were taken from a human donor who had recovered from COVID-19. Each CDR3 is given with its conserved first and last residue.

v_call	j_call	cdr3_length	cdr3_aa
TRBV5-8	TRBJ2-6	14	CASSRGPGANVLTF
TRBV18	TRBJ2-3	14	CASSPGTGVYTQYF
TRBV7-2	TRBJ2-2	15	CASSLAGANTGELFF
TRBV30	TRBJ1-1	11	CAWKTRPGAFF
TRBV6-5	TRBJ1-4	15	CASSYSGWQNEKLFF
TRBV6-6	TRBJ2-1	10	CATAGPEQFF
TRBV5-5	TRBJ1-3	15	CASSLDGQGRNTIYF
TRBV4-3	TRBJ1-4	14	CASSQESTNEKLFF
TRBV5-6	TRBJ1-1	16	CASSLVGDRLNTEAFF
TRBV20-1	TRBJ1-3	13	CSAVQGLKNTIYF
TRBV18	TRBJ2-5	13	CASSGFQQETQYF
TRBV7-2	TRBJ2-7	13	CASSLGEMYEQYF
TRBV12-3/TRBV12-4	TRBJ2-1	14	CASSLRRESDEQFF
TRBV29-1	TRBJ1-3	15	CSVAQGGNSGNTIYF
TRBV14	TRBJ1-2	14	CASSQRGTAYGYTF
TRBV13	TRBJ2-7	11	CASSLVGEQYF
TRBV19	TRBJ1-1	13	CARSDKHNTEAFF
TRBV19	TRBJ2-2	17	CASSRGLAGGNTGELFF
TRBV6-5	TRBJ1-1	15	CASSSRSLAGTEAFF
TRBV11-1	TRBJ1-1	14	CASSLIGENTEAFF
TRBV20-1	TRBJ1-2	13	CSARETLEYGYTF
TRBV5-4	TRBJ2-7	16	CASSLDGGRASYEQYF
TRBV19	TRBJ2-1	15	CATRLNARSYNEQFF
TRBV5-1	TRBJ2-3	16	CASSLEQGLKTDTQYF